The 24 T cell receptor beta chains reported below all come from one sample, sequenced in a study of molecular identifiers for immune sequencing clone quantification. TCRdb reprocessed the PCR reads via MiXCR and lists one record per CDR3 protein. Of about 320,000 distinct CDR3 sequences in the sample, 24% were seen once. The specimen was naive CD8+ T cells from blood, with Jurkat cell RNA spiked in. Subset reported: FACS-sorted CD8+CD4-CCR7+CD45RA+ naive T cells. These receptors all come from a human donor in good health. Some libraries in this study had Jurkat cell RNA spiked in.

This clonotype has a count of ten or more. V gene TRBV14 combines with J gene TRBJ2-7; 7 bases match TRBD1. CDR3 length: 14 residues. Germline V gives CDR1 SGHDN, CDR2 FVKESK. V lost 1 base, J lost 2 bases, and 2 bases stayed unmatched. The CDR3 spells CASSQAQGAYEQYF. In nucleotides, the CDR3 is TGTGCCAGCAGCCAAGCTCAGGGGGCCTACGAGCAGTACTTC.

The rearrangement joins TRBV11-2 to TRBJ2-2, with no clear D. V shed 0 bases and J shed 5 bases, with 7 bases lying between them. Germline V lookup: CDR1 SGHAT, CDR2 FQNNGV. The CDR3 consists of 14 residues. The DNA of the CDR3 is TGTGCCAGCAGCTTAGAGTTGGTAACCGGGGAGCTGTTTTTT. This gives the protein CASSLELVTGELFF.

Comments on this clonotype: A much larger clone lies a single base off, so this may be a read error. The chain recombines TRBV6-5 with TRBJ2-3; 12 nucleotides agree with TRBD2. This CDR3 region has 17 residues. V lost 1 base and J lost 3; bases outside the gene matches: 5. Germline V gene data show CDR1 as MNHEY and CDR2 as SVGAGI. DNA for the CDR3: TGTGCCAGCAGTTACTTGACTAGCGGGGGCGGTACAGATACGCAGTATTTT. Its translation is CASSYLTSGGGTDTQYF.

As regards this clonotype: Mismatch with germline at one junction end may stem from a read error. The chain has TRBV20-1 and TRBJ2-4; 10 bases are a match to TRBD2. The length of the CDR3 is 16 residues. Germline lookup yields CDR1 DFQATT and CDR2 SNEGSKA (reference sequence). CDR3 sequence: CSARSQREGLGNIQCF. For the CDR3, the DNA is TGTAGTGCTAGGTCCCAGCGGGAGGGCCTTGGAAACATTCAGTGCTTC.

The chain uses TRBV27 and TRBJ2-7; TRBD2 aligns across 7 bases. The CDR3 runs to 15 residues. V was clipped by 0 bases and J by 2 bases; unmatched bases: 4. Germline loops: CDR1 MNHEY, CDR2 SMNVEV (reference sequence). CDR3 nucleotide sequence: TGTGCCAGCAGTTTATCGGCGGGGGAGACCTACGAGCAGTACTTC. Residues: CASSLSAGETYEQYF.

In regard to this clonotype: This may stem from a read error, because a much larger clone lies one nucleotide away. The V call is TRBV29-1, the J call TRBJ1-1; tentative D call: TRBD1 (5 bases). CDR1 is SQVTM, CDR2 ANQGSEA, per germline. CDR3 length equals 12 residues. CDR3 DNA sequence: TGCGGCGGAGGGGCTTTGAACACTGAAGCTTTCTTT. Its translation: CGGGALNTEAFF.

This clonotype showed up just a few times. The chain employs TRBV6-5 and TRBJ1-4; D remains ambiguous. CDR3 size: 12 residues. Germline V gene lookup returns CDR1 MNHEY and CDR2 SVGAGI. Deletions cut 5 bases from V and 11 bases from J, with 12 bases between. The CDR3 DNA follows: TGTGCCAGCAGTGCTATTACGGGGAAACTGTTTTTT. It codes for CASSAITGKLFF.

This clonotype was found many times. The chain recombines TRBV28 with TRBJ2-4, with D hard to call. This CDR3 contains 14 residues. V lost 6 bases and J lost 1, with 10 bases in between. From germline, CDR1 is MDHEN and CDR2 SYDVKM. CDR3 region: CASSGLAAKNIQYF. The DNA of the CDR3 is TGTGCCAGCAGCGGGTTGGCGGCCAAAAACATTCAGTACTTC.

About this clonotype: With a much larger clone just one base away, this may be a read error. The rearrangement joins TRBV28 to TRBJ2-7; 8 bases align to TRBD2. CDR1 and CDR2 (germline): MDHEN, SYDVKM. J was trimmed by 3 bases and V by 8 bases; bases with no gene match: 9. The CDR3 sequence is 14 residues long. CDR3 sequence: CASCDEREHYEQYF. CDR3 nucleotide sequence: TGTGCCAGCTGCGATGAGCGGGAGCACTACGAGCAGTACTTC. Variable domain in full (rest from reference TRBV28 and TRBJ2-7): DVKVTQSSRYLVKRTGEKVFLECVQDMDHENMFWYRQDPGLGLRLIYFSYDVKMKEKGDIPEGYSVSREKKERFSLILESASTNQTSMYLCASCDEREHYEQYFGPGTRLTVT.

This clonotype was seen a handful of times. The chain carries TRBV4-1 and TRBJ2-5; 7 bases are shared with TRBD1. The CDR3 consists of 15 residues. Germline CDR1 is MGHRA and CDR2 is YSYEKL. The ends lost 0 bases at V and 4 bases at J; junction bases unmatched: 5. The CDR3, as DNA: TGCGCCAGCAGCCAAGAAGGGGGCCCGAGAGAGACCCAGTACTTC. It specifies CASSQEGGPRETQYF.

The sample holds many counts of this clonotype. The chain links TRBV28 to TRBJ2-7; the match to TRBD1 covers 7 bases. The CDR3 covers 16 residues. The J segment lost 1 base and the V segment lost 4 bases, leaving 10 bases of the junction unmatched. Germline V gene sequence: CDR1 MDHEN, CDR2 SYDVKM. The CDR3 DNA follows: TGTGCCAGCAGTTCGGACCTGACAGGGAAATCCTACGAGCAGTACTTC. The encoded protein is CASSSDLTGKSYEQYF.

As to this clonotype: A single base separates this from a much larger clone, so it may be a read error. V usage is TRBV4-1 and J usage is TRBJ1-1; no reliable D call. The CDR3 is made up of 16 amino acids. Per the germline V gene, CDR1 is MGHRA and CDR2 is YSYEKL. The CDR3 protein is CASSQDIGRVFTEASF. The CDR3 DNA sequence: TGCGCCAGCAGCCAAGATATAGGGAGGGTCTTCACTGAAGCTTCCTTT.

This clonotype was found a few times. The V and J genes are TRBV5-6 and TRBJ2-3; TRBD2 is a possible D gene (6 bases). The CDR3 runs to 16 residues. CDR1 and CDR2 from the germline V gene are SGHDT and YYEEEE. Between the trimmed V and J ends, which lost 4 bases and 2 bases, there was a span of 17 bases. DNA for the CDR3: TGTGCCAGCAGCCCGAAGGCGGGACTTTACACAGATACGCAGTATTTT. It specifies CASSPKAGLYTDTQYF.

This clonotype turned up a few times. The chain joins TRBV6-2 or TRBV6-3 to TRBJ2-7; the D gene is possibly TRBD1 (6 bases). The V and J ends lost 4 bases and 7 bases respectively, with 17 bases between them. The CDR3 runs to 14 residues. The V gene's germline CDR1 is MNHEY and CDR2 SVGEGT. In nucleotides, the CDR3 is TGTGCCAGCAGTTCAACAGGGCTCCACGGGGAGCAGTACTTC. Its translation is CASSSTGLHGEQYF.

This clonotype was counted many times. V is TRBV28 and J is TRBJ2-7; D is unclear. This CDR3 region has 14 residues. The germline V gene encodes CDR1 MDHEN and CDR2 SYDVKM. V was clipped by 5 bases and J by 4 bases, with 15 bases between them. The CDR3 here is CASSLRTETYEQYF. As DNA, the CDR3 is TGTGCCAGCAGTCTCCGGACGGAAACGTACGAGCAGTACTTC.

In its sample, this clonotype was seen a few times. The chain couples TRBV7-9 to TRBJ2-7, with TRBD2 identical over 9 bases. Germline V gene sequence: CDR1 SEHNR, CDR2 FQNEAQ (reference sequence). The length of the CDR3 is 14 residues. The V segment lost 7 bases and the J segment 3 bases; nucleotides outside the gene matches: 7. CDR3 nucleotide sequence: TGTGCCAGCAAAAGTGGCGGGGGGGACTACGAGCAGTACTTC. As protein: CASKSGGGDYEQYF.

The sample holds a few counts of this clonotype. The CDR3 DNA reads TGTGCCAGCAGTTACGGACAGGGAGGGGGAGAGCAGTTCTTC. It is translated as CASSYGQGGGEQFF. This chain links TRBV6-5 with TRBJ2-1; a possible D gene is TRBD1 (8 bases). The germline gives CDR1 MNHEY, CDR2 SVGAGI. V was trimmed by 2 bases and J by 10 bases, leaving 15 bases between them. There are 14 residues in the CDR3.

There are many counts of this clonotype. The CDR3 spells CASSVRRDTGELFF. The CDR3 bases are TGCGCCAGCAGTGTGCGCAGGGACACCGGGGAGCTGTTTTTT. The chain links TRBV10-2 to TRBJ2-2; maybe TRBD1 (5 bases). The CDR3 has 14 amino acids. Trimming took 4 bases from V and 3 from J, leaving 9 bases between them. CDR1 is WSHSY and CDR2 is SAAADI in the germline V gene.

The chain is built from TRBV5-4 and TRBJ2-6; a weak D match, TRBD2 (5 bases). CDR1 SGHNT and CDR2 YYREEE come from the germline V gene (reference sequence). V was pared by 0 bases and J by 2 bases, with 9 bases between. The CDR3 extends over 16 amino acids. The CDR3 spells CASSLERVAGANVLTF. DNA of the CDR3: TGTGCCAGCAGCTTGGAGAGGGTGGCTGGGGCCAACGTCCTGACTTTC.

This clonotype was found many times. The chain joins TRBV4-1 to TRBJ1-5; D gene uncertain. CDR3 size: 15 residues. Germline CDR1 is MGHRA and CDR2 is YSYEKL. Deletions cut 1 base from V and 6 bases from J, with 13 bases between. CDR3 in DNA: TGCGCCAGCAGCCAAGTTTATGGGTTTAGTCAGCCCCAGCATTTT. Protein: CASSQVYGFSQPQHF.

This clonotype was detected only once. Since the CDR3 does not end with the conserved phenylalanine or tryptophan, this likely comes from a read error. This chain joins TRBV5-1 and TRBJ2-3, with D maybe TRBD1 (5 bases). Germline V gene data show CDR1 as SGHRS and CDR2 as YFSETQ. The CDR3 is 16 amino acids. Trimming left V 4 bases short and J 3 bases short, with 18 bases between. The chain's CDR3 is CASSPDKGMWTDTQYS. For the CDR3, the DNA is TGCGCCAGCAGCCCCGATAAGGGGATGTGGACAGATACGCAGTATTCT.

This chain connects TRBV10-3 to TRBJ1-1, with TRBD1 matching 10 bases. Germline V lookup: CDR1 ENHRY, CDR2 SYGVKD. V was pared by 6 bases and J by 4 bases, with 5 bases of the junction left unmatched. The CDR3 length is 14 residues. The CDR3 sequence: CAISGTGESTEAFF. CDR3 sequence (DNA): TGTGCCATCAGCGGGACAGGGGAGAGCACTGAAGCTTTCTTT.

This clonotype was detected a few times. The chain joins TRBV27 to TRBJ2-1; maybe TRBD1 (6 bases). The CDR3 is made up of 15 amino acids. V lost 4 bases, J lost 9 bases, and 19 bases lay in between. Germline assignment: CDR1 MNHEY and CDR2 SMNVEV (reference sequence). The CDR3 reads CASSYSWGLRGEQFF. The CDR3 nucleotides are TGTGCCAGCAGTTATTCGTGGGGGCTGAGGGGTGAGCAGTTCTTC.

This clonotype was observed at least ten times. DNA for the CDR3: TGTGCCAGCAGCCCACTGGACGAGACTGGCTACACCTTC. Translated: CASSPLDETGYTF. V is TRBV5-4 and J is TRBJ1-2; no clear D. Germline V gene data show CDR1 as SGHNT and CDR2 as YYREEE (reference sequence). Trimming shortened V by 4 bases and J by 7 bases, and 14 bases separated the two germline ends. CDR3 length equals 13 residues.